These 4 T cell receptor beta chains share one sample of origin, sequenced in a study of a mutant IDH1 vaccine in newly diagnosed glioma. Time point here: week 5, during vaccination. In the vaccine, a single dose held 300 ug of the mutant IDH1 20-mer peptide, along with topical imiquimod. Assay used: immunoSEQ multiplex PCR; TCRdb lists only in-frame clones, some missing. The table includes about 53,000 clones, 82% detected once. No antigen is known for these receptors. The sample here was PBMCs, taken from a glioma patient whose treatment included an IDH1 peptide vaccine. The receptor set was obtained from a woman between 18 and 30 years old with glioma. Some clones in this sample may be carry-over from other donors' samples.

V is TRBV29-1 and J is TRBJ2-5, with D perhaps matching TRBD1 (6 bases). In germline, CDR1 is SQVTM, CDR2 ANQGSEA. The V gene lost 5 bases and the J gene lost 0 bases, with 10 bases spanning the gap. The CDR3 contains 13 residues. CDR3: CSVSDRYQETQYF. CDR3 DNA: TGCAGCGTTTCCGACAGGTACCAAGAGACCCAGTACTTC.

The chain combines TRBV6-5 with TRBJ1-2; tentatively, D is TRBD1 (6 bases). The CDR3 contains 13 residues. Germline V gene data show CDR1 as MNHEY and CDR2 as SVGAGI. The V end was cut by 4 bases, the J end by 8 bases, with 14 bases between. The CDR3 coding sequence is TGTGCCAGCAGTTTAGGGGGGGCGAGGGGCTACACCTTC. Encoded protein: CASSLGGARGYTF.

The table lists this clone with a count of one. The chain carries TRBV10-3 and TRBJ1-1, with D maybe TRBD1 (5 bases). Germline assignment: CDR1 ENHRY and CDR2 SYGVKD. The germline V and J ends were trimmed by 6 bases and 4 bases, with 12 bases remaining between them. This CDR3 comprises 13 residues. CDR3 sequence: CAIRTDGATEAFF. Written as DNA, the CDR3 is TGTGCCATCAGGACGGACGGGGCCACTGAAGCTTTCTTT.

This chain uses TRBV14 with TRBJ2-5, with a tentative D call TRBD2 (6 bases). CDR3 length: 15 residues. Trimming removed 0 bases from V and 1 base from J, with 9 bases in between. Germline V CDR1 and CDR2: SGHDN, FVKESK. In DNA form, the CDR3 reads TGTGCCAGCAGCCAAGATTCCGGGGGCCAAGAGACCCAGTACTTC. This translates into CASSQDSGGQETQYF.